A selection of T cell receptor beta chains follows, all from one sample in a study of cytomegalovirus exposure and HLA in healthy donors. Using immunoSEQ multiplex PCR, the repertoire was profiled, and TCRdb retains in-frame clones only, with some absent. The sample consists of 150,000 to 200,000 clones, around 81% of them appearing once. Sequenced sample: PBMCs. Receptors originate from a young man in good health and CMV-seronegative. The CDR3 runs from the conserved cysteine through the conserved F or W. A D gene is named only where the DNA matches it firmly. Only some rows state a clone size, as once, few, many or a class for expanded clones.

TRBJ2-1,.,TRBV29-1,TRBD1,TGCAGCGGGGGACAGGGGGCAGGGAATGAGCAGTTCTTC,CSGGQGAGNEQFF
TRBJ2-1,.,TRBV11-2,TRBD2,TGTGCCAGCAGCTTTTCGTTAATTGGAGCGGGGGACAATGAGCAGTTCTTC,CASSFSLIGAGDNEQFF
TRBJ2-1,.,TRBV11-3,TRBD2,TGTGCCAGCAGCTTGGAGCGGGAGGCCTACAATGAGCAGTTCTTC,CASSLEREAYNEQFF
TRBJ2-2,.,TRBV7-7,.,TGTGCTAGCAGCTTAAACGGGGGGCCGAACACCGGGGAGCTGTTTTTT,CASSLNGGPNTGELFF
TRBJ2-7,.,TRBV4-3,TRBD2,TGCGCCAGCAGCCAAGATGGGACTAGCGTTTTAGGAGAGCAGTACTTC,CASSQDGTSVLGEQYF
TRBJ2-3,.,TRBV9,TRBD2,TGTGCCAGCAGCGTAGATGGGGGGGCAGATACGCAGTATTTT,CASSVDGGADTQYF
TRBJ1-2,.,TRBV4-3,.,TGCGCCAGCAGCCAGACTTCGACAGGATTAAACTATGGCTACACCTTC,CASSQTSTGLNYGYTF
TRBJ1-2,.,TRBV4-3,.,TGCGCCAGCAGTGCTCTTCGGGGGGGTCCGCAGGGCTACACCTTC,CASSALRGGPQGYTF
TRBJ1-5,.,TRBV5-8,.,TGTGCCAGCAGACGGACATTTAGCAATCAGCCCCAGCATTTT,CASRRTFSNQPQHF
TRBJ2-1,.,TRBV28,.,TGTGCCAGCAGTTTAGCTAGTCTGACCATCAATGAGCAGTTCTTC,CASSLASLTINEQFF
TRBJ2-1,.,TRBV11-3,TRBD2,TGTGCCAGCAGCACCGGGACTAGCGGGAGAACCAATGAGCAGTTCTTC,CASSTGTSGRTNEQFF
TRBJ1-5,.,TRBV4-3,.,TGCGCCAGCAGCCAAGTAACAGTGAGCAATCAGCCCCAGCATTTT,CASSQVTVSNQPQHF
TRBJ2-7,.,TRBV6-5,TRBD1,TGTGCCAGCAGCGGCGGGACAGGGGTAGACGGGCAGTACTTC,CASSGGTGVDGQYF
TRBJ1-1,.,TRBV19,.,TGTGCCAGTAGTACCACCCGCCTACAGGGAAACACTGAAGCTTTCTTT,CASSTTRLQGNTEAFF
TRBJ1-2,few,TRBV5-1,.,TGCGCCAGCAGCCGACGGGAAACCCTGGGGGGGGTTGGCTACACCTTC,CASSRRETLGGVGYTF
TRBJ2-1,.,TRBV11-3,TRBD2,TGTGCCAGCAGCTCAAATAGCGGGAGATCATACAATGAGCAGTTCTTC,CASSSNSGRSYNEQFF
TRBJ1-1,.,TRBV6-1,.,TGTGCCAGCAGAACGTCCGGCGGGGTCAGCACTGAAGCTTTCTTT,CASRTSGGVSTEAFF
TRBJ2-1,few,TRBV9,.,TGTGCCAGCAGCCTCAGTCCGGGGTCCAATGAGCAGTTCTTC,CASSLSPGSNEQFF
TRBJ1-5,.,TRBV5-5,.,TGTGCCAGCAGCGTACAGGGTAATAGCAATCAGCCCCAGCATTTT,CASSVQGNSNQPQHF
TRBJ2-1,.,TRBV4-1,TRBD2,TGCGCCAGCAGCCAGGGTCCTAGCGGGAGGGCCTATGAGCAGTTCTTC,CASSQGPSGRAYEQFF
TRBJ1-4,.,TRBV28,.,TGTGCCAGCAGTTTAAGGTTGGAACTACGTGAAAAACTGTTTTTT,CASSLRLELREKLFF
TRBJ2-1,.,TRBV29-1,.,TGCAGCGTTACAGGGTTCTCCTACAATGAGCAGTTCTTC,CSVTGFSYNEQFF
TRBJ2-1,.,TRBV11-2,.,TGTGCCAGCGGCTCCCTTAATGAGCAGTTCTTC,CASGSLNEQFF
TRBJ1-5,.,TRBV7-6,TRBD1,TGTGCCAGCAGCTTGGGACAGGGGGGGGGCAATCAGCCCCAGCATTTT,CASSLGQGGGNQPQHF
TRBJ1-4,few,TRBV28,.,TGTGCCAGCAGTTTGAGGGGGGGGGTGGGAAAACTGTTTTTT,CASSLRGGVGKLFF
TRBJ2-7,.,TRBV11-2,.,TGTGCCAGCAGCAAAGCCGGGTACGAGCAGTACTTC,CASSKAGYEQYF
TRBJ2-5,.,TRBV7-9,.,TGTGCCAGCAGCTTAGGTTCGCAGGGCGCCTCCGGGACCCAGTACTTC,CASSLGSQGASGTQYF
TRBJ1-5,.,TRBV11-2,TRBD1,TGTGCCAGCAGCAGGGGGCTAAATCAGCCCCAGCATTTT,CASSRGLNQPQHF
TRBJ2-3,.,TRBV7-6,TRBD2,TGTGCCAGCAGCTTAGAGGCCAGGCGGGAGAGGTCCACAGATACGCAGTATTTT,CASSLEARRERSTDTQYF
TRBJ1-1,.,TRBV6-4,.,TGTGCCAGCAGTGACTCGAGGAGGACTGAAGCTTTCTTT,CASSDSRRTEAFF
TRBJ1-2,.,TRBV19,.,TGTGCCAGTAGTCCCGCCACCCACAGGGACGGCTACACCTTC,CASSPATHRDGYTF
TRBJ2-2,.,TRBV28,TRBD1,TGTGCCAGCAGATTGACAGGGGGCTCTCGGCTCTCGGTGGCCGGGGAGCTGTTTTTT,CASRLTGGSRLSVAGELFF
TRBJ1-1,once,TRBV7-9,TRBD1,TGTTCCAGCAGCTCTGGACAGGGATTATTGACTGAAGCTTTCTTT,CSSSSGQGLLTEAFF
TRBJ2-1,.,TRBV5-4,TRBD2,TGTGCCAGCAGACTTAGCGGGAGCCCCTACAATGAGCAGTTCTTC,CASRLSGSPYNEQFF
TRBJ2-7,few,TRBV9,.,TGTGCCAGCAGCGTAGGGCCGACCTACGAGCAGTACTTC,CASSVGPTYEQYF
TRBJ2-7,.,TRBV28,.,TGTGCCAGCAGTTTTTACTCCTACGAGCAGTACTTC,CASSFYSYEQYF
TRBJ2-1,.,TRBV7-8,TRBD1,TGTGCCAGCAGCTTAGCAATGACAGGGGAAGGACAGTTCTTC,CASSLAMTGEGQFF
TRBJ2-5,few,TRBV25-1,.,TGTGCCAGCAGTGAACCGAGGATTAGAGAGACCCAGTACTTC,CASSEPRIRETQYF
TRBJ1-4,.,TRBV5-4,TRBD1,TGTGCCAGCAGCTTGAGGGGGCGGGGAGATGAAAAACTGTTTTTT,CASSLRGRGDEKLFF
TRBJ2-1,.,TRBV5-4,TRBD2,TGTGCCAGCAGCATACAAATAGCGGGAACCAATGAGCAGTTCTTC,CASSIQIAGTNEQFF
TRBJ1-6,.,TRBV6-5,TRBD1,TGTGCCAGCAGTTATCGGGACAGTAATTCACCCCTCCACTTT,CASSYRDSNSPLHF